This T cell receptor (beta chain) was sequenced in a study of cytomegalovirus exposure and HLA in healthy donors. About the study: The roughly 120 validation repertoires, a later analysis reported, used the same platform as the approximately 670 first-cohort repertoires.

Clones were read by immunoSEQ multiplex PCR, and TCRdb kept only the in-frame ones, dropping some. The table shows fewer than 120,000 clones, with roughly 89% occurring only once. Points from the study as a whole: Altogether, more than 150 TCR beta chains were recorded as cytomegalovirus-associated.

This CDR3 region has 17 residues. Germline V lookup: CDR1 SGHNT, CDR2 YYREEE (reference sequence). The V segment lost 3 bases and the J segment 6 bases; nucleotides outside the gene matches: 17. Concerning this clone: The antigen remains undetermined.

The clonotype comes from a woman under 30 in good health and CMV-seronegative. Sequencing input: PBMCs. V gene TRBV5-4 combines with J gene TRBJ2-7; 8 nucleotides line up with TRBD2. The CDR3 here is CASSSGAAGTRGFEQYF. In DNA form, the CDR3 reads TGTGCCAGCAGCTCGGGAGCGGCAGGGACTAGGGGTTTCGAGCAGTACTTC.